This TCR beta chain was identified during a study of beta chain features in type 1 diabetes. CDR3 length: 14 amino acids. Germline assignment: CDR1 LNHDA and CDR2 SQIVND (reference sequence). Losses at the gene ends were 8 bases for V and 0 bases for J; bases not matched to a gene: 4. The whole isolated RNA underwent reverse transcription, so sequencing captured expressed TCRB transcripts. Deep immunoSEQ sequencing covered naive, central memory and regulatory T cell samples. Repertoires were generated with immunoSEQ multiplex PCR, while TCRdb's copy carries only in-frame clones and drops some. The sample records approximately 140,000 clones, roughly 7.2% being singletons. For this clone: Its target is unknown.

The study, taken as a whole, reports: Patients with type 1 diabetes showed fewer VDJ junction insertions and more deletions. Any PCR bias toward short templates would affect both groups alike. All four CD4+ subsets from Type 1 diabetes patients carried moderately but significantly shorter TCRB CDR3s.

The chain uses TRBV19 and TRBJ2-3; 8 positions agree with TRBD1. The receptor comes from a woman aged 25 to 45 in good health. What was sequenced was central memory CD4+ T cells from blood. DNA of the CDR3: TGTGCCAGTCGGACAGGGCAAAGCACAGATACGCAGTATTTT. As protein: CASRTGQSTDTQYF.